This T cell receptor (beta chain) was identified in a study of shared clonotypes between healthy human individuals. The V gene lost 4 bases and the J gene lost 5 bases, with 10 bases spanning the gap. The CDR3 loop spans 12 amino acids. Germline V lookup: CDR1 SGHRS, CDR2 YFSETQ. With regard to this clone: Its antigen is currently unknown. The sample contains more than one DNA sequence encoding this CDR3.

Study-level points and caveats: For sorted subsets, rarefaction showed incomplete sequencing despite large depth. Compared with memory subsets, naive subsets generally had larger estimated richness.

Assay execution proceeded at the deep level. Tens of thousands of T cell genomes (approximately 0.2 ug DNA) went into each sorted-subset replicate. Clones were sequenced by immunoSEQ multiplex PCR, and TCRdb holds only the in-frame ones, with some missing. The sample contains more than 1 million clones, more than 75% of which appear only once. This sequence joins TRBV5-1 and TRBJ2-7; TRBD1 might be the D (6 bases). Sequenced input: memory CD4+ T cells from PBMCs. As for subset: CD45RA-negative fraction. The TCR was taken from a man between 18 and 35 years old in good health. Some clones in this sample may be carry-over from other donors' samples. CDR3 in DNA: TGCGCCAGCAGCAAGGGGGTAGACGAGCAGTACTTC. Translated: CASSKGVDEQYF.